This T cell receptor beta chain was sequenced during a study of cytotoxic CD8 clonotypes in ibrutinib-treated CLL. Study background: Over 10 relapsed/refractory, some 16 treatment-naive; fewer than 18 IGHV unmutated. An average of 255,043 productive templates and roughly 94,000 productive rearrangements was obtained per sample. Points from the study as a whole: The clonality went up when patients responded to ibrutinib and dropped back toward baseline at progression.

Assay used: immunoSEQ multiplex PCR; TCRdb lists only in-frame clones, some missing. Here the sample spans 25,000 to 35,000 clones, 65% to 90% being singletons. The CDR3 extends over 14 amino acids. V lost 4 bases, J lost 0 bases, and 9 bases lay in between. Per the germline V gene, CDR1 is SGHTA and CDR2 is FQGTGA. Turning to this clone: Its antigen remains unidentified.

The rearrangement uses TRBV7-3 and TRBJ1-1; D might be TRBD1 (5 bases). This clonotype was obtained from a human donor with chronic lymphocytic leukemia. Sequencing used PBMCs, obtained after 24 months of ibrutinib treatment. CDR3 region: CASSSGGMNTEAFF. The CDR3, as DNA: TGTGCCAGCAGCTCCGGGGGAATGAACACTGAAGCTTTCTTT.